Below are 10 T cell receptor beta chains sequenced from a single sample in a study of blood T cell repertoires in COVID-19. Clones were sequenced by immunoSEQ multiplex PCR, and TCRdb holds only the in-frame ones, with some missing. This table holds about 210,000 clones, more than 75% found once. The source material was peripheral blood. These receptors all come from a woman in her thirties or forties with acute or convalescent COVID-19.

The CDR3 is CASGVLNRGPYNEQFF. CDR3 in DNA: TGCGCCAGCGGGGTTTTGAACAGGGGGCCATACAATGAGCAGTTCTTC. V usage is TRBV5-1 and J usage is TRBJ2-1, with 9 bases identical to TRBD1. Per germline, CDR1 SGHRS and CDR2 YFSETQ. The J segment lost 4 bases and the V segment lost 7 bases, leaving 12 bases of the junction unmatched. This CDR3 is 16 amino acids long.

The CDR3 reads CASSYSSQGKSEQYF. The CDR3 coding sequence is TGTGCCAGCAGTTACTCGTCTCAGGGGAAGAGCGAGCAGTACTTC. The chain couples TRBV6-5 to TRBJ2-7, with TRBD1 as a possible D gene (6 bases). With 0 bases removed from V and 6 bases from J, the gap between germline ends came to 15 bases. The CDR3 totals 15 residues. Germline V CDR1 and CDR2: MNHEY, SVGAGI.

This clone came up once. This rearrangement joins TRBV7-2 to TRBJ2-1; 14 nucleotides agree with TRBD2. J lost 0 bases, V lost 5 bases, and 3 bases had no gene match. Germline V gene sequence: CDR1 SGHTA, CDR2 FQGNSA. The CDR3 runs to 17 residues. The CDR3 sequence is CASSTGLAGGSYNEQFF. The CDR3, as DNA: TGTGCCAGCAGCACAGGACTAGCGGGAGGCTCCTACAATGAGCAGTTCTTC. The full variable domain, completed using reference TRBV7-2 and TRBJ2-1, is GAGVSQSPSNKVTEKGKDVELRCDPISGHTALYWYRQSLGQGLEFLIYFQGNSAPDKSGLPSDRFSAERTGGSVSTLTIQRTQQEDSAVYLCASSTGLAGGSYNEQFFGPGTRLTVL.

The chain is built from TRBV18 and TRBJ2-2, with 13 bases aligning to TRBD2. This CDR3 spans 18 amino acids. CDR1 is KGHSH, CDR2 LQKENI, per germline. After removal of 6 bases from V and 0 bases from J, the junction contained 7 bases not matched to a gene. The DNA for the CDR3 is TGTGCCAGCTCCCCTCGACTAGCGGGGGGCCCGAACACCGGGGAGCTGTTTTTT. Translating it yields CASSPRLAGGPNTGELFF.

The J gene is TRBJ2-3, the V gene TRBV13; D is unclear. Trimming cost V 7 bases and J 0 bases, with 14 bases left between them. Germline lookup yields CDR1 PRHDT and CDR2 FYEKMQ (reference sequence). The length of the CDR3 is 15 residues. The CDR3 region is CASKGRPTSTDTQYF. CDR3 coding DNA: TGTGCCAGCAAAGGTCGGCCGACTAGCACAGATACGCAGTATTTT.

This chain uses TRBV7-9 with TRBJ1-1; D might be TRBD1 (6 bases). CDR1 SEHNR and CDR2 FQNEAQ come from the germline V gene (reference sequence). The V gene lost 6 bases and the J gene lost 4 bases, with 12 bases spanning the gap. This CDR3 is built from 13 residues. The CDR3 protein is CASSSTGITEAFF. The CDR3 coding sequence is TGTGCCAGCAGTTCTACAGGGATCACTGAAGCTTTCTTT.

Here the CDR3 DNA reads TGTGCCAGCAGTTTATCGAGGACAGGGGCTGTAAACGAAAAACTGTTTTTT. Its protein product is CASSLSRTGAVNEKLFF. The chain links TRBV27 to TRBJ1-4; 9 bases line up with TRBD1. The CDR3 runs 17 residues. With 0 bases clipped from V and 8 bases from J, the junction kept 10 bases outside the gene matches. Germline V gene data show CDR1 as MNHEY and CDR2 as SMNVEV (reference sequence).

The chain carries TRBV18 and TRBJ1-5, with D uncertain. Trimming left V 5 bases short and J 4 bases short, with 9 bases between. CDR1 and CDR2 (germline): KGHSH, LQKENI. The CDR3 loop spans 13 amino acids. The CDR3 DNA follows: TGTGCCAGCTCAGACACGTGGAATCAGCCCCAGCATTTT. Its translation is CASSDTWNQPQHF.

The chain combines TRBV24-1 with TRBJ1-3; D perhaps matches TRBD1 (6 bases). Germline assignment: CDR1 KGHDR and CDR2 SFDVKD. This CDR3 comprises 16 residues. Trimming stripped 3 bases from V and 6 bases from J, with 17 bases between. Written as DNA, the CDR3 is TGTGCCACCAGTGATAACGCCGGGACACACGCAAACACCATATATTTT. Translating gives CATSDNAGTHANTIYF.

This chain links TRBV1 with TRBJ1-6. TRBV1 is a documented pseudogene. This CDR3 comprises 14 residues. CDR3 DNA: TGCACCAGCAGCCTCGGGGGGGTTAATTCACCCCTCCACTTT. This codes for CTSSLGGVNSPLHF.